This is a list of T cell receptor beta chains from one sample in a study of CD8 T cells in Susac syndrome. TCRdb fed the immunoSEQ multiplex PCR reads into MiXCR, producing one record per CDR3 protein. The sample records hundreds of thousands of distinct CDR3 sequences, 94% being singletons. The sequencing sample was made of CD4+ T cells from PBMCs. These receptors were obtained from a human donor with Susac syndrome. Both conserved end residues are part of each CDR3. D genes are given only for firm matches. Clone size is given for some rows only: seen once, a few or many times, or a class if the clone is expanded.

.	.	TRBV3-1	TRBJ2-7	CASSQGSGDYEQYF	TGTGCCAGCAGCCAAGGATCGGGGGACTACGAGCAGTACTTC
.	.	TRBV18	TRBJ2-7	CASSPPAADSLSYEQYF	TGTGCCAGCTCACCACCGGCGGCGGACAGTTTATCCTACGAGCAGTACTTC
.	once	TRBV30	TRBJ1-4	CAWVQGEKLFF	TGTGCCTGGGTCCAGGGGGAAAAACTGTTTTTT
.	.	TRBV6-2/TRBV6-3	TRBJ2-1	CASSPPSNEQFF	TGTGCCAGCAGTCCCCCCAGCAATGAGCAGTTCTTC
TRBD1	.	TRBV29-1	TRBJ2-1	CSAADREGVNEQFF	TGCAGCGCTGCAGACAGGGAAGGAGTAAATGAGCAGTTCTTC
.	.	TRBV28	TRBJ1-5	CASSSTYDQPQHF	TGTGCCAGCAGTTCAACCTACGATCAGCCCCAGCATTTT
.	.	TRBV20-1	TRBJ2-5	CSAILQDQETQYF	TGCAGTGCTATTCTTCAGGACCAAGAGACCCAGTACTTC
.	.	TRBV5-4	TRBJ1-2	CASSLVQRGYGYTF	TGTGCCAGCAGCTTGGTACAGAGGGGCTATGGCTACACCTTC
.	.	TRBV15	TRBJ1-2	CATSRGAEGYGYTF	TGTGCCACCAGCAGAGGGGCAGAGGGCTATGGCTACACCTTC
TRBD1	few	TRBV27	TRBJ1-1	CASSRRQGLNTEAFF	TGTGCCAGCAGTCGACGACAGGGATTGAACACTGAAGCTTTCTTT
.	.	TRBV18	TRBJ1-3	CASSPSTAAAGNTIYF	TGTGCCAGCTCACCAAGTACGGCCGCGGCTGGAAACACCATATATTTT
.	few	TRBV7-9	TRBJ1-2	CASSSLDSYGYTF	TGTGCCAGCAGCTCTCTTGATAGTTATGGCTACACCTTC
.	.	TRBV7-2	TRBJ2-3	CASSSRTGRIDTQYF	TGTGCCAGCAGCTCGCGGACGGGTAGGATTGATACGCAGTATTTT
.	.	TRBV11-1	TRBJ2-4	CASSQGQNIQYF	TGTGCCAGCAGCCAGGGCCAAAACATTCAGTACTTC
TRBD1	.	TRBV29-1	TRBJ1-2	CSVEGGTGGSGYTF	TGCAGCGTTGAAGGAGGGACAGGGGGCTCTGGCTACACCTTC
.	.	TRBV29-1	TRBJ2-7	CSVVYSKSEQYF	TGCAGCGTTGTCTACTCTAAAAGCGAGCAGTACTTC
TRBD1	.	TRBV20-1	TRBJ1-5	CSARQGANQPQHF	TGCAGTGCTAGACAGGGGGCCAATCAGCCCCAGCATTTT
.	.	TRBV10-3	TRBJ2-5	CAISRGQEGLETQYF	TGTGCCATCAGCCGAGGACAGGAGGGTTTGGAGACCCAGTACTTC
.	.	TRBV15	TRBJ1-2	CATSRDLRVGGYTF	TGTGCCACCAGCAGAGATCTCCGGGTGGGCGGCTACACCTTC
TRBD2	.	TRBV30	TRBJ2-1	CAWSSPGGSNEQFF	TGTGCCTGGTCCTCCCCGGGGGGGAGCAATGAGCAGTTCTTC
.	.	TRBV6-5	TRBJ2-7	CASSNWGGSYEQYF	TGTGCCAGCAGCAATTGGGGCGGCTCCTACGAGCAGTACTTC
.	.	TRBV6-5	TRBJ2-7	CASSSVRLRFEQYF	TGTGCCAGCAGTTCAGTCAGGTTGAGATTCGAGCAGTACTTC
.	.	TRBV18	TRBJ2-4	CASSLDGPDNIQYF	TGTGCCAGCTCGTTAGACGGCCCGGATAACATTCAGTACTTC
.	.	TRBV5-4	TRBJ2-3	CASSLEVQATQYF	TGTGCCAGCAGCTTGGAGGTCCAGGCTACGCAGTATTTT
.	.	TRBV20-1	TRBJ1-5	CSASRRDQPQHF	TGCAGTGCAAGTAGGAGAGATCAGCCCCAGCATTTT
.	.	TRBV29-1	TRBJ1-1	CSVEPSPDTEAFF	TGCAGCGTTGAACCGAGCCCGGACACTGAAGCTTTCTTT
.	.	TRBV18	TRBJ2-7	CASSPKGARFEEQYF	TGTGCCAGCTCACCGAAGGGAGCCAGGTTTGAGGAGCAGTACTTC
TRBD1	.	TRBV6-5	TRBJ1-6	CASSYSRDTGVSPLHF	TGTGCCAGCAGTTACTCGAGGGACACAGGGGTGTCACCCCTCCACTTT